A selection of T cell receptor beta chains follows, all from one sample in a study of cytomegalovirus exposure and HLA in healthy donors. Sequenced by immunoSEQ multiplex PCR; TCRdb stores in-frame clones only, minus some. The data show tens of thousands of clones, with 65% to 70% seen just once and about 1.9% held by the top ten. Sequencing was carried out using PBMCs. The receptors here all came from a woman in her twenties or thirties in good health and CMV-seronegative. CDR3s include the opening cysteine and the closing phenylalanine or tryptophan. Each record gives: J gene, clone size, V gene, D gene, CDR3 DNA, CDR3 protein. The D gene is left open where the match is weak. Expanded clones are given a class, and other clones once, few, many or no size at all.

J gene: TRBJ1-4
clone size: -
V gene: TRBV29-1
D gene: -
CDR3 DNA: TGCAGCGTGAGACAGTCGGCGAATGAAAAACTGTTTTTT
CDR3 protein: CSVRQSANEKLFF

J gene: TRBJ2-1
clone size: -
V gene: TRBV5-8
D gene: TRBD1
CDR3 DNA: TGTGCCAGCAGCTTGCTTTTGGGACAGGGAAACACTGAGCAGTTCTTC
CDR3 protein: CASSLLLGQGNTEQFF

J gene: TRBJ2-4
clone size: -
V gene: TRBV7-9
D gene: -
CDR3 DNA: TGTGCCAGCAGCCCAAGCGGGTCCGAAAACATTCAGTACTTC
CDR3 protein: CASSPSGSENIQYF

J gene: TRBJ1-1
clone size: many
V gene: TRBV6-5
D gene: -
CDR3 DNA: TGTGCCAGCAGTTACTCCCAGGGTGGTGAAGCTTTCTTT
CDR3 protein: CASSYSQGGEAFF

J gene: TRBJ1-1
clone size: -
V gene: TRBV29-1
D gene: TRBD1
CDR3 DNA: TGCAGCGGTCACAGGGGGCTGAACACTGAAGCTTTCTTT
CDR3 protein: CSGHRGLNTEAFF

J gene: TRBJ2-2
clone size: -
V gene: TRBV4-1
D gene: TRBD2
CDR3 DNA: TGCGCCAGCAGCCGACTAGCGGGGGCTACGAACACCGGGGAGCTGTTTTTT
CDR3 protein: CASSRLAGATNTGELFF

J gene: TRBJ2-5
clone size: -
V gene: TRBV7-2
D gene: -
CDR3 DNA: TGTGCCAGCAGCATGGGCGCAGGGGAAAGAGAGACCCAGTACTTC
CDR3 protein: CASSMGAGERETQYF

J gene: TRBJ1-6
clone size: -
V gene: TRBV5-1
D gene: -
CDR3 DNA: TGCGCCAGCAGCGCGTCCAAAGGGGAGGATAATTCACCCCTCCACTTT
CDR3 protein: CASSASKGEDNSPLHF

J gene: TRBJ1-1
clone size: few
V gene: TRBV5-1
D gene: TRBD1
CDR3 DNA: TGCGCCAGCACGACCGGGCAGGGGGCGAACACTGAAGCTTTCTTT
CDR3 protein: CASTTGQGANTEAFF

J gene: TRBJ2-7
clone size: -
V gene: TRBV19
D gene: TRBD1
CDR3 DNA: TGTGCCAGTAGTCCTAGACAGGGTACCTACGAGCAGTACTTC
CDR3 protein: CASSPRQGTYEQYF

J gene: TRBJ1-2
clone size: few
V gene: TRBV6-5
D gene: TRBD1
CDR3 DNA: TGTGCCAGCAGTTCTCGCAGGACAGGGGACTATGGCTACACCTTC
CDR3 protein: CASSSRRTGDYGYTF

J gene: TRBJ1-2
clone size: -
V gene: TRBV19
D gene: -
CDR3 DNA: TGTGCCAGTAGAACAACAGGTCACTATGGCTACACCTTC
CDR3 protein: CASRTTGHYGYTF

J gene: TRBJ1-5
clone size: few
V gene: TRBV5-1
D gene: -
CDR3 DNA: TGCGCCAGCAGCTTAACAGGGACAAATCAGCCCCAGCATTTT
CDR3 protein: CASSLTGTNQPQHF

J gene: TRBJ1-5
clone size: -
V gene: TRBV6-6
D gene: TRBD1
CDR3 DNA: TGTGCCATCAGCCCGGACAGGGGGAATCAGCCCCAGCATTTT
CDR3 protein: CAISPDRGNQPQHF

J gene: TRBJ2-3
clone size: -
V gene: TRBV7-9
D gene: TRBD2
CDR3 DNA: TGTGCCAGCAGCTCCCGGACTAGCGGGGGGCACACAGATACGCAGTATTTT
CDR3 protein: CASSSRTSGGHTDTQYF

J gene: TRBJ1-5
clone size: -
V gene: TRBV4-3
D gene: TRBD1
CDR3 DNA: TGCGCCAGCAGCCAAGATCCTCGGGACAGGAGGGGTTGCAATCAGCCCCAGCATTTT
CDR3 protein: CASSQDPRDRRGCNQPQHF

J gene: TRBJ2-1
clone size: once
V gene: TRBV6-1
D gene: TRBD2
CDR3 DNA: TGTGCCAGTGCCCCCGAGCGGGGGCTGGGTGAGCAGTTCTTC
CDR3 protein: CASAPERGLGEQFF

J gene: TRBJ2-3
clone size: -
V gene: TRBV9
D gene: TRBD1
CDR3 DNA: TGTGCCAGCAGCGGACAGGGGGTAAGCACAGATACGCAGTATTTT
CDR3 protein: CASSGQGVSTDTQYF

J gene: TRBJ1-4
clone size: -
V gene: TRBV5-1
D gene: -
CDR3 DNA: TGCGCCAGCAGCTTGGAGGCGGGAGGGACTAATGAAAAACTGTTTTTT
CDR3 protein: CASSLEAGGTNEKLFF

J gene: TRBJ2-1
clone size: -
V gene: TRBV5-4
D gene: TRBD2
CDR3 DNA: TGTGCCAGCAGCCCATGGTGGGGACTAGGCCCTAACAATGAGCAGTTCTTC
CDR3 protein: CASSPWWGLGPNNEQFF

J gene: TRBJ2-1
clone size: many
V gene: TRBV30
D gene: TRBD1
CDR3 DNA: TGTGCCTGGAGTTGGGACAGTTACAATGAGCAGTTCTTC
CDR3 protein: CAWSWDSYNEQFF

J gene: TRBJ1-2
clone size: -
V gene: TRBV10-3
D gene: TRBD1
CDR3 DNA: TGTGCCATCAGTGAGTCCGTAGGACAGGGGGCCTATGGCTACACCTTC
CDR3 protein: CAISESVGQGAYGYTF

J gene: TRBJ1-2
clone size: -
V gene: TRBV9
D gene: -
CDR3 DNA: TGTGCCAGCAGCGTGGGCCGCAGCTACACCTTC
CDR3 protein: CASSVGRSYTF

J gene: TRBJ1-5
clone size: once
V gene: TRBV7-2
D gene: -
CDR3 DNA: TGTGCCAGCAGCTCGCACTCCCGGGACAACAATCAGCCCCAGCATTTT
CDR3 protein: CASSSHSRDNNQPQHF

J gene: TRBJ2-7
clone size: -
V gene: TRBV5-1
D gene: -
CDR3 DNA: TGCGCCAGCAGCTTATGGTCGGGGGGCCACACCTACGAGCAGTACTTC
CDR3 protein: CASSLWSGGHTYEQYF

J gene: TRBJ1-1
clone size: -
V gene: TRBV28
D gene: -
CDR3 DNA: TGTGCCAGCAGCTTATCGGCAGGGGAGATGAACACTGAAGCTTTCTTT
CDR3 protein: CASSLSAGEMNTEAFF

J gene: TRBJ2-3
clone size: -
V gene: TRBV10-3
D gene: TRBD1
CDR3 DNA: TGTGCCATCAGTGAGCCGCAAGGGGGCCAACTAGATACGCAGTATTTT
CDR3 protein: CAISEPQGGQLDTQYF